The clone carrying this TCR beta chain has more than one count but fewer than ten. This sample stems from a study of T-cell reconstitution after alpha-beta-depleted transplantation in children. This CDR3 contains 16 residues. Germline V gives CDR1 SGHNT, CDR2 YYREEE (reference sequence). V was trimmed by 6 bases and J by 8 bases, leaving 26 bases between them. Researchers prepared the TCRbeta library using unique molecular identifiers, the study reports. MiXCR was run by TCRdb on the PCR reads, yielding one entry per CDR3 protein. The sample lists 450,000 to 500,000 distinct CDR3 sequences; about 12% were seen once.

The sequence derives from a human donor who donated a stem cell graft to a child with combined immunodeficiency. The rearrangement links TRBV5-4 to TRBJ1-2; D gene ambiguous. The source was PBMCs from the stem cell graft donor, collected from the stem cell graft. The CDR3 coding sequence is TGTGCCAGCACCCGGCCCGGAGCCAAAGGATCGGACGGCTACACCTTC. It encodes CASTRPGAKGSDGYTF.